This T cell receptor beta chain appears in the sequencing data of a study of blood T cell repertoires in COVID-19. Turning to the study itself: COVID-19 samples from acute and convalescent phases originated in the United States, Italy and Spain. Sample material is recorded as cDNA or gDNA derived from T cells, B-cell-depleted T cells, or PBMCs.

Profiling relied on immunoSEQ multiplex PCR, and the TCRdb table lists in-frame clones only, not all of them. The sample has about 310,000 clones; over 75% are singletons. Germline V gene lookup returns CDR1 MNHEY and CDR2 SVGEGT. The CDR3 is 15 amino acids. Trimming took off 2 bases at V and 2 bases at J, with 12 bases between the two ends. V is TRBV6-2 or TRBV6-3 and J is TRBJ2-5; weak D call: TRBD2 (6 bases). The sample taken for sequencing was peripheral blood. The sequence was collected from a woman aged 50 to 60 who had recovered from COVID-19. The CDR3 sequence is CASSYTLATQETQYF. CDR3 coding DNA: TGTGCCAGCAGTTACACGCTAGCGACTCAAGAGACCCAGTACTTC.